Listed below are T cell receptor beta chains from one sample, sequenced in a study of response to subunit inactivated influenza vaccine. TCRdb used MiXCR to reprocess the RT-PCR reads, holding one entry per CDR3 protein. The sample contains approximately 500,000 distinct CDR3 sequences, around a quarter of which appear only once. Separately, the same data were catalogued under a study of T cells expressing NK-cell markers.

This material consisted of CD4+ T cells sorted from PBMCs, taken 11 to 12 days after vaccination. The receptors were sampled from a man aged 50-59 years who received an inactivated influenza vaccine. CDR3s include the opening cysteine and the closing phenylalanine or tryptophan. Fields, in order: V gene, J gene, CDR3 protein.

TRBV28,TRBJ2-3,CASSPDRVLVRTQYF
TRBV6-2/TRBV6-3,TRBJ1-5,CASSYYAGGFDQPQHF
TRBV7-9,TRBJ2-5,CASSSIRRETQYF
TRBV20-1,TRBJ2-7,CSARDRTSGSPGAYEQYF
TRBV6-2/TRBV6-3,TRBJ1-5,CASRRQGAPNQPQHF
TRBV2,TRBJ2-2,CASSEARLAGPGELFF
TRBV18,TRBJ1-5,CASSVVGTSNQPQHF
TRBV7-9,TRBJ2-4,CASSLWREVRKNIQYF
TRBV3-1,TRBJ1-2,CASSHTTQSRYGYTF
TRBV27,TRBJ2-5,CASRDKETQYF
TRBV15,TRBJ1-2,CATSRELANYGYTF
TRBV27,TRBJ1-1,CASSLTTKPGTEAFF
TRBV9,TRBJ1-2,CASSVGSHYGYTF
TRBV6-2/TRBV6-3,TRBJ2-3,CASSYSYTAGSTDTQYF
TRBV5-8,TRBJ2-7,CASSINRAEQYF
TRBV28,TRBJ2-3,CASSRTAGPQYF
TRBV24-1,TRBJ2-7,CATSGGLPYEQYF
TRBV7-2,TRBJ2-7,CASSLGVRAGVPYEQYF
TRBV7-2,TRBJ1-1,CASSEARGVRAFF
TRBV18,TRBJ2-7,CASSQRAPGGGEQYF
TRBV5-5,TRBJ1-5,CASSLEFRDRRSQPQHF
TRBV9,TRBJ2-1,CASSPRGPYNEQFF
TRBV20-1,TRBJ2-7,CSARRMQKAYEQYF
TRBV7-9,TRBJ1-1,CASSTDRVGTEAFF
TRBV7-2,TRBJ2-3,CASSPRWSTDTQYF
TRBV15,TRBJ2-3,CATSRSFSTDTQYF
TRBV20-1,TRBJ2-7,CSATWNKRSSYEQYF
TRBV2,TRBJ2-6,CASSEAPSGANVLTF
TRBV6-2/TRBV6-3,TRBJ2-7,CASSPGLAVPREQYF
TRBV5-6,TRBJ2-4,CASSLWDPRGNIQYF
TRBV27,TRBJ1-1,CASSLADTKGDGMNTEAFF
TRBV9,TRBJ2-3,CASSPTPGRTDTQYF
TRBV28,TRBJ1-2,CASSPGTGHYGYTF
TRBV28,TRBJ2-7,CASSWSALAEQYF
TRBV20-1,TRBJ2-7,CSVQGGTSEQYF
TRBV10-3,TRBJ1-1,CAISQETMNTEAFF
TRBV7-7,TRBJ2-5,CASSLADDRLETQYF
TRBV27,TRBJ2-6,CSSSSPSGANVLTF
TRBV6-2/TRBV6-3,TRBJ2-1,CASSLLAVRDEQFF
TRBV20-1,TRBJ2-7,CSAPSPGQGANEQYF
TRBV7-9,TRBJ2-1,CAFCSLLITRGGGYNEQFF
TRBV6-2/TRBV6-3,TRBJ2-7,CASRPTGTYEQYF
TRBV5-1,TRBJ1-3,CASSLGADSTGNTIYF